This TCR beta chain was sequenced in a study of T cells in Graves' hyperthyroidism and ophthalmopathy. CDR1 is MNHEY and CDR2 is SVGEGT in the germline V gene. Germline trimming cut 6 bases from V and 2 bases from J; bases unmatched to any gene: 8. This CDR3 region has 15 residues. The sample holds a few counts of this clonotype. TCR beta CDR3 regions were amplified from RNA transcripts. Carried out on the TCR CDR3, a first-round RT-PCR used the HTBI primer set. Each CDR3 protein is one row after TCRdb ran MiXCR on the multiplex PCR reads. The table has around 600,000 distinct CDR3 sequences, roughly 14% seen once; the top ten hold about an eighth.

The specimen was blood. This receptor was identified in a woman between 45 and 65 years old with Graves' ophthalmopathy. The chain links TRBV6-2 or TRBV6-3 to TRBJ2-3; 7 bases align to TRBD2. CDR3 DNA sequence: TGTGCCAGCAGCCAACCCCGGGACTACACAGATACGCAGTATTTT. It translates to CASSQPRDYTDTQYF.